A single sample gave rise to the 19 T cell receptor beta chains below, sequenced in a study of blood T cell repertoires in COVID-19. Produced via immunoSEQ multiplex PCR; TCRdb's table is partial and in-frame only. Of 540,000 or so clones in the sample, approximately 88% were seen once. Sequencing was performed on peripheral blood. The source of these receptors is a woman between 45 and 65 years old with COVID-19, enrolled during active disease.

The rearrangement links TRBV11-2 to TRBJ1-1, with a tentative D call TRBD1 (5 bases). This CDR3 has 14 residues. The germline V gene encodes CDR1 SGHAT and CDR2 FQNNGV. V lost 3 bases to trimming and J lost 2 bases, with 10 bases between them. CDR3 nucleotides: TGTGCCAGCAGCTTTGGACAACCCAACACTGAAGCTTTCTTT. The encoded protein is CASSFGQPNTEAFF.

The chain has TRBV19 and TRBJ1-2; 8 bases line up with TRBD1. With V trimmed by 9 bases and J by 5 bases, 8 bases remained unmatched. The germline V gene encodes CDR1 LNHDA and CDR2 SQIVND (reference sequence). The CDR3 runs to 13 residues. In DNA, the CDR3 is TGTGCCAGCCACTCCCAGGGGGCGTATGGCTACACCTTC. It is translated as CASHSQGAYGYTF.

For the CDR3, the DNA is TGCGCCAGCAGCTTGAACCGGCAGGGTGAGCAGTTCTTC. Amino acid sequence: CASSLNRQGEQFF. The J gene is TRBJ2-1, the V gene TRBV5-1; possible D gene TRBD1, 5 bases. V dropped 1 base and J dropped 9 bases, with 11 bases sitting between them. This CDR3 comprises 13 residues. Germline V gene sequence: CDR1 SGHRS, CDR2 YFSETQ.

In this sample, this clone turned up a few times. The same CDR3 arises from other DNA sequences in this sample as well. The V gene is TRBV27, the J gene TRBJ1-5, with 11 nucleotides matching TRBD1. J lost 4 bases, V lost 6 bases, and 2 bases had no gene match. CDR1 and CDR2 from the germline V gene are MNHEY and SMNVEV (reference sequence). This CDR3 spans 14 amino acids. CDR3 residues: CASRGTGGNQPQHF. In DNA, the CDR3 is TGTGCCAGCAGGGGGACAGGGGGAAATCAGCCCCAGCATTTT.

V gene TRBV12-5 combines with J gene TRBJ1-6; D is unresolved. The CDR3 has 18 residues. Trimming pared 0 bases from V and 0 bases from J, leaving 12 bases between. CDR1 and CDR2 (germline): LGHNT, FRNRAP. In DNA form, the CDR3 reads TGTGCTAGTGGTTTGGTAATCGCGGGCGGCTCCTATAATTCACCCCTCCACTTT. Residues: CASGLVIAGGSYNSPLHF.

The V gene is TRBV11-2, the J gene TRBJ2-7; no clear D gene. From germline, CDR1 is SGHAT and CDR2 FQNNGV. The length of the CDR3 is 14 residues. Trimming took 2 bases from V and 1 from J, leaving 9 bases between them. CDR3 sequence reads: CASSLMATSYEQYF. The CDR3 DNA is TGTGCCAGCAGCTTAATGGCGACATCCTACGAGCAGTACTTC.

The chain links TRBV3-1 (or the pseudogene TRBV3-2) to TRBJ1-1; no firm D call. CDR1 and CDR2 (germline): LGHDT, YNNKEL (reference sequence). This CDR3 is 13 amino acids long. V was cut by 7 bases and J by 0 bases, with 9 bases left in between. CDR3 amino acids: CASTPGVNTEAFF. The CDR3 region has the DNA TGTGCCAGCACCCCAGGTGTGAACACTGAAGCTTTCTTT.

The table lists this clone with a few counts. The same CDR3 is also encoded by other DNA sequences in this sample. The gene calls are TRBV7-9 and TRBJ2-1; D is ambiguous. The CDR3 sequence is 11 residues long. The V end was cut by 3 bases, the J end by 7 bases, with 4 bases between. CDR1 is SEHNR and CDR2 is FQNEAQ in the germline V gene (reference sequence). This CDR3 reads CASSFSNEQFF. As DNA, the CDR3 is TGTGCCAGCAGCTTTAGTAATGAGCAGTTCTTC.

The V call is TRBV10-2, the J call TRBJ1-1; D might be TRBD1 (6 bases). V lost 8 bases and J lost 1, with 17 bases in between. Germline V gene sequence: CDR1 WSHSY, CDR2 SAAADI. This CDR3 is 15 amino acids long. Here the CDR3 DNA reads TGCGCCAGCTCCACGACAGGACCCGCGAACACTGAAGCTTTCTTT. It specifies CASSTTGPANTEAFF.

V usage is TRBV7-6 and J usage is TRBJ2-3, with D possibly TRBD2 on 5 matching bases. Germline CDR1 SGHVS, CDR2 FNYEAQ. V dropped 1 base and J dropped 1 base, with 9 bases sitting between them. The CDR3 length is 15 residues. CDR3 amino acids: CASSLEARGTDTQYF. The CDR3 nucleotides read TGTGCCAGCAGCTTAGAGGCGAGGGGCACAGATACGCAGTATTTT. The full variable domain, completed using reference TRBV7-6 and TRBJ2-3, is GAGVSQSPRYKVTKRGQDVALRCDPISGHVSLYWYRQALGQGPEFLTYFNYEAQQDKSGLPNDRFSAERPEGSISTLTIQRTEQRDSAMYRCASSLEARGTDTQYFGPGTRLTVL.

The rearrangement joins TRBV5-4 to TRBJ1-4; perhaps TRBD1 as D (5 bases). Deletions cut 3 bases from V and 8 bases from J, with 11 bases between. This CDR3 is 13 amino acids long. Germline V gene lookup returns CDR1 SGHNT and CDR2 YYREEE (reference sequence). In nucleotides, the CDR3 is TGTGCCAGCAGCTCCCAGGGAAACGAAAAACTGTTTTTT. Protein product: CASSSQGNEKLFF.

The CDR3 sequence is CASSRLAGLNEQFF. The CDR3, as DNA: TGTGCCAGCAGCCGACTAGCGGGCCTCAATGAGCAGTTCTTC. The gene calls are TRBV3-1 (or the pseudogene TRBV3-2) and TRBJ2-1; 10 nucleotides match TRBD2. J gave up 6 bases and V 4 bases, and 3 bases lay outside the gene matches. The CDR3 is 14 amino acids. CDR1 LGHDT and CDR2 YNNKEL come from the germline V gene (reference sequence).

The rearrangement joins TRBV6-5 to TRBJ1-2; 8 bases match TRBD1. The CDR3 covers 15 residues. CDR1 and CDR2 from the germline V gene are MNHEY and SVGAGI. With 2 bases clipped from V and 5 bases from J, the junction kept 7 bases outside the gene matches. Written as DNA, the CDR3 is TGTGCCAGCAGTTACGAAGGGGGACAGGATTATGGCTACACCTTC. It specifies CASSYEGGQDYGYTF.

This clone was detected only once. The chain has TRBV11-3 and TRBJ2-1; 7 bases align to TRBD1. The CDR3 sequence is 13 residues long. After removal of 6 bases from V and 4 bases from J, the junction contained 3 bases not matched to a gene. Germline assignment: CDR1 SGHNT and CDR2 YENEEA. CDR3 sequence: CASSGTAYNEQFF. The DNA of the CDR3 is TGTGCCAGCAGTGGGACAGCGTACAATGAGCAGTTCTTC.

The gene calls are TRBV6-5 and TRBJ1-6; D perhaps matches TRBD1 (6 bases). Germline V gives CDR1 MNHEY, CDR2 SVGAGI. This CDR3 has 16 residues. Deletions cut 1 base from V and 9 bases from J, with 16 bases between. The CDR3 DNA sequence: TGTGCCAGCAGTTACTATGACGTGGGGGCAGGTTCACCCCTCCACTTT. Protein product: CASSYYDVGAGSPLHF.

The chain combines TRBV19 with TRBJ1-6; D gene unclear. V lost 3 bases to trimming and J lost 0 bases, with 12 bases between them. Germline loops: CDR1 LNHDA, CDR2 SQIVND (reference sequence). The CDR3 is 17 amino acids. In DNA form, the CDR3 reads TGTGCCAGTAGTATGTTCCGGGCGGGCTCCTATAATTCACCCCTCCACTTT. Its protein product is CASSMFRAGSYNSPLHF.

The chain joins TRBV4-1 to TRBJ1-2; D possibly corresponds to TRBD1 (5 bases). This CDR3 region has 14 residues. Germline V gives CDR1 MGHRA, CDR2 YSYEKL. The germline V and J ends were trimmed by 2 bases and 4 bases, with 11 bases remaining between them. CDR3 nucleotide sequence: TGCGCCAGCAGCCAATCCACGGGGGGCTATGGCTACACCTTC. This translates into CASSQSTGGYGYTF.

The chain couples TRBV15 to TRBJ2-7, with D maybe TRBD1 (5 bases). V gave up 3 bases and J gave up 2 bases, with 8 bases separating them. There are 13 residues in the CDR3. Germline assignment: CDR1 LNHNV and CDR2 YYDKDF (reference sequence). The CDR3 DNA is TGTGCCACCAGCAGGGACATTACCTACGAGCAGTACTTC. It codes for CATSRDITYEQYF.

The chain carries TRBV7-8 and TRBJ2-1, with 9 bases fitting TRBD1. The trim removed 2 bases at V and 15 bases at J, leaving 8 bases unmatched. CDR1 SGHVS and CDR2 FQNEAQ come from the germline V gene. The CDR3 totals 13 residues. CDR3 protein: CASSLPMGDRAFF. CDR3 coding DNA: TGTGCCAGCAGCTTACCCATGGGGGACAGGGCGTTCTTC.